This T cell receptor beta chain is from a study of identical twins. This CDR3 is 16 amino acids long. Germline V gene data show CDR1 as SGHAT and CDR2 as FQNNGV. V lost 5 bases to trimming and J lost 9 bases; unmatched junction nucleotides: 14. TCRdb re-called the 5' RACE reads with MiXCR, one entry per CDR3 protein. The repertoire has a few hundred thousand distinct CDR3 sequences, 20% to 25% of them found once; the top ten carry 2.9%. These data also featured in a second study, about T cells expressing NK-cell markers. That paper states: Six donors carried dominant NKG2C+ clonotypes that made up roughly 1.0-7.5% of their CD8+ T cells.

The chain uses TRBV11-2 and TRBJ2-3; 10 nucleotides agree with TRBD2. This TCR came from a woman aged 18-29 years in good health. The sample comprised CD4+ T cells sorted from blood. In DNA form, the CDR3 reads TGTGCCAGCAGCCACACTAGCGGGGTCCGCCCATGGACGCAGTATTTT. Encoded protein: CASSHTSGVRPWTQYF. Based on the CDR3 plus reference TRBV11-2 and TRBJ2-3, the full variable domain is EAGVAQSPRYKIIEKRQSVAFWCNPISGHATLYWYQQILGQGPKLLIQFQNNGVVDDSQLPKDRFSAERLKGVDSTLKIQPAKLEDSAVYLCASSHTSGVRPWTQYFGPGTRLTVL.